This entry is about one TCR beta chain. Its antigen is unknown. The sequence runs out 3 residues before the end of the CDR3; the remainder is reconstructed from the germline J gene. These data are taken from a study of T cells in women clearing cervical HPV infection. Study in general: Donors had HPV16-related CIN3 or worse; 2 had invasive cancer.

Libraries were prepared by immunoSEQ multiplex PCR; TCRdb keeps only in-frame clonotypes and omits some of them. In total, the table holds 40,000 to 45,000 clones. Study observations and caveats: A classifier using richness and V gene abundances reached an AUC of more than 0.8.

Germline CDR1 MNHNS, CDR2 SASEGT. This CDR3 has 15 residues. The junction had 6 bases not matched to a gene; V was cut back by 4 bases and J by 1 base. The sample was blood buffy coat. The V and J genes are TRBV6-1 and TRBJ2-5; 7 bases are a match to TRBD1. This clonotype originated in a woman aged 18 to 75 with a cervical HPV16 infection that either progressed to CIN3+ or cleared (not recorded which). CDR3 region: CASSGAGTAQETQYF. The sequenced CDR3 bases are TGTGCCAGCAGTGGGGCCGGGACAGCCCAAGAGACC.